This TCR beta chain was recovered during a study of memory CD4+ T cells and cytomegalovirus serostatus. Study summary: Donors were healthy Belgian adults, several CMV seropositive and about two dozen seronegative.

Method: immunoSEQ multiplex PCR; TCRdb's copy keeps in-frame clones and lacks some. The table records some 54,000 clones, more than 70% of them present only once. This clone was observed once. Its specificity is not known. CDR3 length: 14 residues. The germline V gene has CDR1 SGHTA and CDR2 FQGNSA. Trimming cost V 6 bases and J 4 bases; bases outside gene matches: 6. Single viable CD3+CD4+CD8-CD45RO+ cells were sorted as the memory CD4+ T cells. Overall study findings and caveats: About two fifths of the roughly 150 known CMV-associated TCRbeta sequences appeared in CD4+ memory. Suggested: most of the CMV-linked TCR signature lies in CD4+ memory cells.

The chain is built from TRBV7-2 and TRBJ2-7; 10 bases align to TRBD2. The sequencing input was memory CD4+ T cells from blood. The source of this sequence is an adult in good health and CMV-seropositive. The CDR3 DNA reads TGTGCCAGCAGTCGGACTAGCGGATCTTACGAGCAGTACTTC. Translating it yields CASSRTSGSYEQYF.